This record concerns one T cell receptor beta chain sequence. This record belongs to a study of T cell responses to AZD1222 COVID-19 vaccine. Method: immunoSEQ multiplex PCR; TCRdb's copy keeps in-frame clones and lacks some. The sample lists roughly 120,000 clones; 85% to 95% were seen once. Germline V gene lookup returns CDR1 MGHRA and CDR2 YSYEKL. The V gene end was trimmed by 2 bases and the J gene end by 5 bases; junction bases not matched to a gene: 3. The CDR3 loop spans 15 amino acids. The chain combines TRBV4-1 with TRBJ2-1; 10 bases are shared with TRBD2. This TCR was sampled from an adult in good health. Sequencing was performed on peripheral blood, taken on day 0 of AZD1222 vaccination. CDR3 in DNA: TGCGCCAGCAGCCAACCAACTAGCGGGGACAATGAGCAGTTCTTC. Its protein product is CASSQPTSGDNEQFF.